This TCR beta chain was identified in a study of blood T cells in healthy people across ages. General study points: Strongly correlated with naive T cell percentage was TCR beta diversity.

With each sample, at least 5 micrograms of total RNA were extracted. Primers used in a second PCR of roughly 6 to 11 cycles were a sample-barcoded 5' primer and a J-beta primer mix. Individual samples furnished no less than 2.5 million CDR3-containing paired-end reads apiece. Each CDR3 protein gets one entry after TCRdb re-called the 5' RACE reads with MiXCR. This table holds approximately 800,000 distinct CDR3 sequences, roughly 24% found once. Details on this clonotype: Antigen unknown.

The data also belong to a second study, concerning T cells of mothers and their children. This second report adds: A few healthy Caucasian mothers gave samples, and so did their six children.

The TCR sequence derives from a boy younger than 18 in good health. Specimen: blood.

The CDR3 DNA reads TGTGCCACCAGCACCAGGGAGTCGGGGTGGCAGTTCTTC. As protein: CATSTRESGWQFF. The chain carries TRBV15 and TRBJ2-1; D might be TRBD1 or TRBD2, each matching 5 bases. The CDR3 sequence is 13 residues long. Trimming took 4 bases from V and 12 from J, leaving 16 bases between them. Looked up from germline, CDR1 is LNHNV and CDR2 is YYDKDF (reference sequence).